This TCR beta chain originates from a study of T-cell reconstitution after alpha-beta-depleted transplantation in children (TCRdb year 2016). For the wider study: The study quantitatively tracked T-cell immune reconstitution after TCRalphabeta/CD19-depleted allogeneic hematopoietic cell transplantation in children using TCR repertoire profiling.

Its CDR3 holds 15 amino acids, cysteine through phenylalanine. The DNA shown is the 45-base CDR3, in frame from base 1. The germline V gene (reference sequence) supplies CDR1 SGHAT and CDR2 FQDESV. Trimming costs V 1 base and J 3 bases, and their ends lie 13 bases apart. Library prep was done by PCR. The data were produced on an Illumina HiSeq 2500. Molecular barcoding was employed in the preparation of TCR libraries, with unique molecular identifiers being used to normalize TCRbeta repertoire quantification. TCRdb reworked the public reads: Q25 trimming with fastp, MiXCR clone assembly, productive beta chains retained. Under each unique CDR3 protein, matching rows form one entry showing the most common genes and DNA. For this sample the table gives roughly 790,000 distinct CDR3 sequences, of which approximately 15% were detected only once. The ten biggest clones cover roughly 5% of the sample. The investigation overall reported the following: Hyperexpanded clone frequencies declined over subsequent months; after one year, T-cell counts and TCRbeta diversity were mostly attributed to newly produced T cells. The high TCRbeta diversity at day 60 in some patients was ascribed to recipient T cells and intrathymic progenitors that had survived conditioning. Apparently early alphabetaT-cell count recovery about two months after transplant reportedly relied on only several hundred rapidly expanded clones derived from non-depleted graft cells.

Explained via the paper, the treatment or condition label denotes: allogeneic hematopoietic cell transplantation with graft depleted of TCRalphabeta T cells and CD19 B cells. The children who served as transplant recipients had been given grafts of TCRalphabeta/CD19-depleted allogeneic hematopoietic cells. On this clonotype itself: Its antigen has not been determined. No per-base quality is available; no much larger clone lies one base away.

The chain uses TRBV11-1 and TRBJ2-7, with the D gene not confidently named. The receptor's source is a male patient between 10 and 17 years old who had a stem cell transplant for acute lymphoblastic leukemia, so the T cells may come from the graft donor. The specimen was PBMCs, mostly from graft donor cells, collected 360 days after TCRalphabeta/CD19-depleted stem cell transplant. The CDR3 loop reads CASSLGTGPYYEQYF. The nucleotide sequence is given as TGTGCCAGCAGCTTAGGTACTGGACCCTACTACGAGCAGTACTTC.